This TCR beta chain was recorded in a study of blood T cell repertoires in COVID-19. Study context: There were acute and convalescent COVID-19 samples, and they came from the United States, Italy and Spain. PBMCs, B-cell-depleted T cells, or T cells provided the cDNA or gDNA that made up the material.

Assay used: immunoSEQ multiplex PCR; TCRdb lists only in-frame clones, some missing. This sample yields 120,000 or so clones, of which 74% are seen a single time; less than 6.5% belongs to the top ten. V was shortened by 3 bases and J by 9 bases, with 24 bases between the two germline ends. Germline V CDR1 and CDR2: LGHDT, YNNKEL (reference sequence). This CDR3 contains 17 residues. Material: peripheral blood. The gene calls are TRBV3-1 (or the pseudogene TRBV3-2) and TRBJ2-1, with D perhaps matching TRBD2 (5 bases). This TCR was recovered from a man between 60 and 75 years old with acute or convalescent COVID-19. DNA for the CDR3: TGTGCCAGCAGCCATACCCAGAGGGCTAGTTTATCCGGTGAGCAGTTCTTC. This encodes CASSHTQRASLSGEQFF.